The following is a TCR beta chain sequence with its context. Its antigen is undetermined. One end of the junction is discordant with germline, which a read error may explain. The data belong to a study of T cells after yellow fever vaccination. Overall study: Any fraction with a low cell number was prepared using SMART-Seq v4 Ultra Low Input.

Each CDR3 protein is one row after TCRdb ran MiXCR on the 5' RACE reads. The sample records around 530,000 distinct CDR3 sequences, 17% being singletons. Study results and limitations: The secondary T-cell response peaked on day 5, not day 15, but was weaker.

The source material was PBMCs, sampled less than 6 days after the first yellow fever vaccination. This receptor was obtained from a man aged 18-30 years who received the YFV17D yellow fever vaccine.

CDR3: CCAEPQTGILSYEQYF. Written as DNA, the CDR3 is TGCTGTGCTGAGCCCCAAACAGGGATTCTCTCCTACGAGCAGTACTTC. The chain combines TRBV20-1 with TRBJ2-7, with D possibly TRBD1 on 6 matching bases. Germline loops: CDR1 DFQATT, CDR2 SNEGSKA (reference sequence). The CDR3 sequence is 16 residues long.